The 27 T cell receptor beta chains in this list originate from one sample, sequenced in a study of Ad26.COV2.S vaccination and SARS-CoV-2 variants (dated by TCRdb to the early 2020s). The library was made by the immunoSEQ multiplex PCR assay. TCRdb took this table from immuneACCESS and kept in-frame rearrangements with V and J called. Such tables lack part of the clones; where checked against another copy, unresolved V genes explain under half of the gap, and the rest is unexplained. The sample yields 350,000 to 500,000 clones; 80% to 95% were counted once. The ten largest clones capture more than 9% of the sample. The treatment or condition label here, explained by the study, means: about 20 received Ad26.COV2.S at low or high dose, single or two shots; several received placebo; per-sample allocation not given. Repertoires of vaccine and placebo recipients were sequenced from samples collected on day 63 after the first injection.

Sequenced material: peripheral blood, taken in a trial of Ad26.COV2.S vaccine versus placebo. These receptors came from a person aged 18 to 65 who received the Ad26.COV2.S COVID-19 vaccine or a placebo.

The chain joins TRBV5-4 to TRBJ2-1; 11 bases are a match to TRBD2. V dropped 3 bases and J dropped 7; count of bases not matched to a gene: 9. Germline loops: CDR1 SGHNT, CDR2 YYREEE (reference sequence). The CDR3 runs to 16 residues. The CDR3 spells CASSYSGRAGRNEQFF. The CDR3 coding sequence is TGTGCCAGCAGCTATAGCGGGAGGGCCGGTAGGAATGAGCAGTTCTTC.

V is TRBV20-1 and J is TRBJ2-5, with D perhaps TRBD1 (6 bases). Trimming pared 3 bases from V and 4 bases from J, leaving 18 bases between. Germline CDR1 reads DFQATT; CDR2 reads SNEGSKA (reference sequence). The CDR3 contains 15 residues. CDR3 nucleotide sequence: TGCAGTGCTAGTATTCTAACAGGGCGAGGAGAGACCCAGTACTTC. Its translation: CSASILTGRGETQYF.

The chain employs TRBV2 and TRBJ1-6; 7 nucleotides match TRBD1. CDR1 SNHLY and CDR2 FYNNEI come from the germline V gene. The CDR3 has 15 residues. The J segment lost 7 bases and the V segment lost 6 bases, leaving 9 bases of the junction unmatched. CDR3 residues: CASSLNRGDNSPLHF. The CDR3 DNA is TGTGCCAGCAGCTTGAACAGGGGAGACAATTCACCCCTCCACTTT.

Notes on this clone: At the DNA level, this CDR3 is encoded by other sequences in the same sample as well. The CDR3 sequence: CASSPGPQETQYF. The CDR3 DNA sequence: TGTGCCAGCAGCCCAGGCCCTCAAGAGACCCAGTACTTC. This sequence joins TRBV9 and TRBJ2-5; D is unresolved. V lost 4 bases and J lost 2, with 9 bases in between. From germline, CDR1 is SGDLS and CDR2 YYNGEE. The CDR3 sequence is 13 residues long.

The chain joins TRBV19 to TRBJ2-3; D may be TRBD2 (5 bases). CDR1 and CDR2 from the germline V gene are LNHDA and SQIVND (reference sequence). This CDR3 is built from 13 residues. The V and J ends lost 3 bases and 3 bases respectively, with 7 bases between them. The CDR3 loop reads CASSIRGTDTQYF. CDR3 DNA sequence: TGTGCCAGTAGTATTCGAGGGACAGATACGCAGTATTTT. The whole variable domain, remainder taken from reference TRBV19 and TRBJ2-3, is DGGITQSPKYLFRKEGQNVTLSCEQNLNHDAMYWYRQDPGQGLRLIYYSQIVNDFQKGDIAEGYSVSREKKESFPLTVTSAQKNPTAFYLCASSIRGTDTQYFGPGTRLTVL.

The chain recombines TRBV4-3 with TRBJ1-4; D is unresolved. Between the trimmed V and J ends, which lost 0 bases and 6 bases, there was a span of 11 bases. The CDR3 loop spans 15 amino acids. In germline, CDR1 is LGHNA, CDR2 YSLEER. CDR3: CASSQEHDIDEKLFF. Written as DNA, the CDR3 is TGCGCCAGCAGCCAAGAGCACGACATAGATGAAAAACTGTTTTTT.

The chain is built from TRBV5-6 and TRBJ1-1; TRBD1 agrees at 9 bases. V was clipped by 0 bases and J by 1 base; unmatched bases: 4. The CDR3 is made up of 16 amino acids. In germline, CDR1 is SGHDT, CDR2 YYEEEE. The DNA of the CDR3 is TGTGCCAGCAGCTTGGGACGACAGGGGGGGAACACTGAAGCTTTCTTT. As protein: CASSLGRQGGNTEAFF.

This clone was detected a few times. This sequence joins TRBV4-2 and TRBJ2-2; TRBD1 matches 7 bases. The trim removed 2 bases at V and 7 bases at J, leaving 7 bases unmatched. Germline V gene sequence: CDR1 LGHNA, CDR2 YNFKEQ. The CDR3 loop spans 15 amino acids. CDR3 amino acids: CASSQPGTVNGELFF. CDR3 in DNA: TGTGCCAGCAGCCAACCTGGGACAGTTAACGGGGAGCTGTTTTTT.

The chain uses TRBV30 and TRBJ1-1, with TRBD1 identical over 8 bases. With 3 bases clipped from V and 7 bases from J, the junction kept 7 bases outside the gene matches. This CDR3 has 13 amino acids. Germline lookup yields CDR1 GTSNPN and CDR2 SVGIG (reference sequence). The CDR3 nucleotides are TGTGCCTGGAGCGCTGACAGGGGAGGTGAAGCTTTCTTT. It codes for CAWSADRGGEAFF.

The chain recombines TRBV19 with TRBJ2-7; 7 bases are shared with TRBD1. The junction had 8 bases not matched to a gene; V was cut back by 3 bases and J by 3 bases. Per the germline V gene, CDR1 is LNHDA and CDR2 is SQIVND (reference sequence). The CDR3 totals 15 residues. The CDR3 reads CASSMRQGDIYEQYF. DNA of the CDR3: TGTGCCAGTAGTATGCGGCAGGGGGATATCTACGAGCAGTACTTC. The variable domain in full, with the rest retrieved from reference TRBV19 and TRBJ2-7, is DGGITQSPKYLFRKEGQNVTLSCEQNLNHDAMYWYRQDPGQGLRLIYYSQIVNDFQKGDIAEGYSVSREKKESFPLTVTSAQKNPTAFYLCASSMRQGDIYEQYFGPGTRLTVT.

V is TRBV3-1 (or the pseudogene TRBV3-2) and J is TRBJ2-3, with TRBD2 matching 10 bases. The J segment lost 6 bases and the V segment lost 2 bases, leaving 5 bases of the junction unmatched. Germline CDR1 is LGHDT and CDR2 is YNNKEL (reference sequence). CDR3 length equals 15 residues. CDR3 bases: TGTGCCAGCAGCCAAAGGACTAGCGGCCAGGATACGCAGTATTTT. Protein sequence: CASSQRTSGQDTQYF.

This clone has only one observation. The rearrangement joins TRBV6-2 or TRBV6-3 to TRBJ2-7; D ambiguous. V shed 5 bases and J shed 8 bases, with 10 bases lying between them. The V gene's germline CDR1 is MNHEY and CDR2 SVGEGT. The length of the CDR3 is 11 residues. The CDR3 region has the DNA TGTGCCAGCAGTACGGAAACCCAGCAGTACTTC. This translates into CASSTETQQYF.

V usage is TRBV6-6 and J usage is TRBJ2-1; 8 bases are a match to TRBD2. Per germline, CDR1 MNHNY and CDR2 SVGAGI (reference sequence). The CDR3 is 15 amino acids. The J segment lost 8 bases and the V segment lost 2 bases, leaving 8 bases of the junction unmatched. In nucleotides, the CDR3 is TGTGCCAGCAGTTACACTAGAGGACTAGCCTATGAGCAGTTCTTC. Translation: CASSYTRGLAYEQFF.

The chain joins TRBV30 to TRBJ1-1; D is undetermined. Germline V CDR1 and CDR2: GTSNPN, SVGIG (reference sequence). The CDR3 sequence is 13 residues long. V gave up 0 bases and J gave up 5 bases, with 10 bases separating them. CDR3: CAWSVWEGTEAFF. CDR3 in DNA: TGTGCCTGGAGTGTATGGGAAGGGACTGAAGCTTTCTTT.

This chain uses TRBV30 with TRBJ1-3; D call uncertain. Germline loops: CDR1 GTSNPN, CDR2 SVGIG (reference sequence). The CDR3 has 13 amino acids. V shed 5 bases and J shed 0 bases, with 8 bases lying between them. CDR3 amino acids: CAWATISGNTIYF. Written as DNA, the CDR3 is TGTGCCTGGGCGACGATCTCTGGAAACACCATATATTTT.

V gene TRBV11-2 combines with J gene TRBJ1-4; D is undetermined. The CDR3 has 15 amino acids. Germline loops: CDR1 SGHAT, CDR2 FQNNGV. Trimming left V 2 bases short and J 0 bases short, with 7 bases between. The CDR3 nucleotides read TGTGCCAGCAGCTTAAGGGTCGCAACTAATGAAAAACTGTTTTTT. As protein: CASSLRVATNEKLFF.

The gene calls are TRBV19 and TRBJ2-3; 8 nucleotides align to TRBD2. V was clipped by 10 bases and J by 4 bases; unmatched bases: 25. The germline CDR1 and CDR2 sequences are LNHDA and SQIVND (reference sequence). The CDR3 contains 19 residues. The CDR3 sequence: CATDPTSGSAEGSPDTQYF. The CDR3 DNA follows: TGTGCCACGGATCCCACGAGCGGGAGTGCAGAGGGGAGTCCAGATACGCAGTATTTT.

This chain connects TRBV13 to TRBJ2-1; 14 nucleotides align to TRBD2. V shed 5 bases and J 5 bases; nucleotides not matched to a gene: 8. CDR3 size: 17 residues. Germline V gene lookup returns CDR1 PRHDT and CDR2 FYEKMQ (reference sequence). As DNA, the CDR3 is TGTGCCAGCAGCCGAGGGACTAGCGGGAGTATAGACAATGAGCAGTTCTTC. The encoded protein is CASSRGTSGSIDNEQFF.

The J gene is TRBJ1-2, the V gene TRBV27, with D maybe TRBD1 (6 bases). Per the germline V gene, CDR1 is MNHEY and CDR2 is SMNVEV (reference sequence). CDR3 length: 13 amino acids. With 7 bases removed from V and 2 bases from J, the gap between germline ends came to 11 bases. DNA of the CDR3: TGTGCCAGCACGCCGGGACAAAACTATGGCTACACCTTC. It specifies CASTPGQNYGYTF.

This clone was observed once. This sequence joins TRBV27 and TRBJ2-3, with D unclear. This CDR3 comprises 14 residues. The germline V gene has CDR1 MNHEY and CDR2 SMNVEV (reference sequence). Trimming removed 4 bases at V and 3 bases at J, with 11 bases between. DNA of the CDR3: TGTGCCAGCAGTTCCCTGGACCAAACAGATACGCAGTATTTT. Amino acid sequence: CASSSLDQTDTQYF.

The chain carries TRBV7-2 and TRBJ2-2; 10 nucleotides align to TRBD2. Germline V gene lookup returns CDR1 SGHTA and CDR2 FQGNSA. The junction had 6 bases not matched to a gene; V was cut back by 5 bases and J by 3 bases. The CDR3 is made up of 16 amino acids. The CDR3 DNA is TGTGCCAGCAGCGTTCGAGGGACTAGCGACACCGGGGAGCTGTTTTTT. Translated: CASSVRGTSDTGELFF.

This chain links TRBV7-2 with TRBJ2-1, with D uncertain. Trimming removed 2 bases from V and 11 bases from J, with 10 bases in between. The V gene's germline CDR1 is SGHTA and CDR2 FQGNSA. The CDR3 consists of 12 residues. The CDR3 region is CASSLHLGQQFF. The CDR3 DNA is TGTGCCAGCAGCTTACACCTGGGTCAGCAGTTCTTC.

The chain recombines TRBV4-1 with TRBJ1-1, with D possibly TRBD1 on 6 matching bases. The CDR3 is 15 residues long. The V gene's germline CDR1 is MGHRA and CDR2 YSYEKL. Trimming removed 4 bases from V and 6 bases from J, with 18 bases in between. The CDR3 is CASSPGAPLTAEAFF. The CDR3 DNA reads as TGCGCCAGCAGCCCAGGGGCCCCCTTGACCGCTGAAGCTTTCTTT.

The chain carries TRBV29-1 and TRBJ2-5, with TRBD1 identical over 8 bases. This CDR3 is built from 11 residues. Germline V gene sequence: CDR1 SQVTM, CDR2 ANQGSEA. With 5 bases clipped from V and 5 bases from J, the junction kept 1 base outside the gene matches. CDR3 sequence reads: CSVRTGETQYF. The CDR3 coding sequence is TGCAGCGTTCGGACAGGGGAGACCCAGTACTTC.

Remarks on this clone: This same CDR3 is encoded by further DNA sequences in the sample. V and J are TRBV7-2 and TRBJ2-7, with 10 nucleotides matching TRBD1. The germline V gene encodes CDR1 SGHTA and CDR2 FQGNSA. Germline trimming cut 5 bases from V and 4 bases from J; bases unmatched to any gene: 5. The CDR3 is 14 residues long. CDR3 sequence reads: CASSARTGGYEQYF. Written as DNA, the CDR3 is TGTGCCAGCAGCGCCCGGACAGGGGGTTACGAGCAGTACTTC.

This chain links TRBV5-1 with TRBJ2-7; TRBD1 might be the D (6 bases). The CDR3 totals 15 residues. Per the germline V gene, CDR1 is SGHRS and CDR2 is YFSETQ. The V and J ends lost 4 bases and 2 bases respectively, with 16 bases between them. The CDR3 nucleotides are TGCGCCAGCAGCCAAATTTCTGGGGGCACCTACGAGCAGTACTTC. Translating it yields CASSQISGGTYEQYF.

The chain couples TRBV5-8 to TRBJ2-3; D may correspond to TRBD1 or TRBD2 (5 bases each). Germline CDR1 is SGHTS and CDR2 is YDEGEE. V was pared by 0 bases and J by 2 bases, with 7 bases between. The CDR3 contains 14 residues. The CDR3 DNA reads TGTGCCAGCAGCTTGGTCGGGGCCACAGATACGCAGTATTTT. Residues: CASSLVGATDTQYF.